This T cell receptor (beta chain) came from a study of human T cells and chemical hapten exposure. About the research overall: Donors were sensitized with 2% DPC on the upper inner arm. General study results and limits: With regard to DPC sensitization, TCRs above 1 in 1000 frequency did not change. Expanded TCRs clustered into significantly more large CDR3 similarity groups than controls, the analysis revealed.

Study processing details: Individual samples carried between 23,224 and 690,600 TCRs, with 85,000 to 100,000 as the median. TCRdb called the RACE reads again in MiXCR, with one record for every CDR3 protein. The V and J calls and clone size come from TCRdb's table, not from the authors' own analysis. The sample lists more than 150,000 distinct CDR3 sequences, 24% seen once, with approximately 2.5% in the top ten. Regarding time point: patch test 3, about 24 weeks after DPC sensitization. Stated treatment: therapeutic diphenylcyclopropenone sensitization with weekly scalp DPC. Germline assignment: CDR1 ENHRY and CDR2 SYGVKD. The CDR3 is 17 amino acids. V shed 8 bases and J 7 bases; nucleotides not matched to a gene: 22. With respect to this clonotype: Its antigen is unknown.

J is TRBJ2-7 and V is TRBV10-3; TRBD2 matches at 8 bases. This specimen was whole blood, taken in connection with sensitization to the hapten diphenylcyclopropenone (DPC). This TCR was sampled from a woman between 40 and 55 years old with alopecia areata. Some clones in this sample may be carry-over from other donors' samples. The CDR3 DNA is TGTGCCATCGGAGAGGCGGCGGGGAGGGCGGGAGGAGAGGAGCAGTACTTC. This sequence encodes CAIGEAAGRAGGEEQYF.